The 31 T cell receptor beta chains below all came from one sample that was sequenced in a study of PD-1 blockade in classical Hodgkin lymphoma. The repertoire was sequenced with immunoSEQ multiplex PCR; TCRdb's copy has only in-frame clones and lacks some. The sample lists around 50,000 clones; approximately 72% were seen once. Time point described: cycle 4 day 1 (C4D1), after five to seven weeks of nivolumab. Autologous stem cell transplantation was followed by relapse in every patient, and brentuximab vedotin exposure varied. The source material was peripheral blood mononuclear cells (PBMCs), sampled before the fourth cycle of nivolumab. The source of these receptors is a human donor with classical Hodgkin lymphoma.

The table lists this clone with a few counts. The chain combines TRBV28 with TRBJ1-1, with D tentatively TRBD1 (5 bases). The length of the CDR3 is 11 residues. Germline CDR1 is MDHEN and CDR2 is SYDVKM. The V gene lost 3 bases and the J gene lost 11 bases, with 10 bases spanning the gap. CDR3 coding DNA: TGTGCCAGCAGTTTTGGCAGGGAGGCTTTCTTT. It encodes CASSFGREAFF.

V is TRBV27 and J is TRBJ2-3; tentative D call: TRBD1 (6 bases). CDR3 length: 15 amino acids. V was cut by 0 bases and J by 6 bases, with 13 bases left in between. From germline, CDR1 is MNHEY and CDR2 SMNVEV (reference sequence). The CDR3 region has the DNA TGTGCCAGCAGTTTATCCGGGGACAATGGGGATACGCAGTATTTT. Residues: CASSLSGDNGDTQYF.

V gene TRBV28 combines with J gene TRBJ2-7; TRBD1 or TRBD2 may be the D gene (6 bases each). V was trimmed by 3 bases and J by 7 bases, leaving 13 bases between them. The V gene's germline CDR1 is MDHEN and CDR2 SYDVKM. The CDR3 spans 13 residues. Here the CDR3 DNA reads TGTGCCAGCAGTTTTTGGGGGGCGAGGGAGCAGTACTTC. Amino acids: CASSFWGAREQYF.

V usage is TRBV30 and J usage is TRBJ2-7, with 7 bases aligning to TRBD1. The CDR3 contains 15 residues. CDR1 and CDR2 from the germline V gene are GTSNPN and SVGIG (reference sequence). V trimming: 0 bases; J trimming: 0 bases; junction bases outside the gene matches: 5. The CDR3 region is CAWSVRTGRSYEQYF. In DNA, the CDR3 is TGTGCCTGGAGTGTTCGGACAGGCCGCTCCTACGAGCAGTACTTC.

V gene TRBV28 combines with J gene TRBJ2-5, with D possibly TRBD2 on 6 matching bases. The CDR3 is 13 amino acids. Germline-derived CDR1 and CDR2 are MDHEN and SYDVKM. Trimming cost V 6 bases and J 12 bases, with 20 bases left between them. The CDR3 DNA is TGTGCCAGCAGCCCCACAACTAGCATTTCTGAGTACTTC. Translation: CASSPTTSISEYF. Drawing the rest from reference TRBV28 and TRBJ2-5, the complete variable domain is DVKVTQSSRYLVKRTGEKVFLECVQDMDHENMFWYRQDPGLGLRLIYFSYDVKMKEKGDIPEGYSVSREKKERFSLILESASTNQTSMYLCASSPTTSISEYFGPGTRLLVL.

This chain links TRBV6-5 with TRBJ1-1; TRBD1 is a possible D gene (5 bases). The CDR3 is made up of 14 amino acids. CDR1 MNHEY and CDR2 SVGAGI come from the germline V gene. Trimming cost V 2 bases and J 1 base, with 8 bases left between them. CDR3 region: CASSYGGENTEAFF. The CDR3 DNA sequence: TGTGCCAGCAGTTACGGGGGGGAGAACACTGAAGCTTTCTTT.

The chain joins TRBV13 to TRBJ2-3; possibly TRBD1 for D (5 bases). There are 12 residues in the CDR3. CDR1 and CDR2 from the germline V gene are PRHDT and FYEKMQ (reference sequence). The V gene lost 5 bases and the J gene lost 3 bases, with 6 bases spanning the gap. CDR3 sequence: CASSRTTDTQYF. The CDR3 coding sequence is TGTGCCAGCAGCCGGACAACAGATACGCAGTATTTT.

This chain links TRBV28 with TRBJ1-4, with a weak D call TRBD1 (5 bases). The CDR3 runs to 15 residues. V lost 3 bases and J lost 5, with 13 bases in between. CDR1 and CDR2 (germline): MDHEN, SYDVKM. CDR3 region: CASSFSGTANEKLFF. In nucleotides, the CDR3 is TGTGCCAGCAGTTTCTCCGGGACGGCGAATGAAAAACTGTTTTTT.

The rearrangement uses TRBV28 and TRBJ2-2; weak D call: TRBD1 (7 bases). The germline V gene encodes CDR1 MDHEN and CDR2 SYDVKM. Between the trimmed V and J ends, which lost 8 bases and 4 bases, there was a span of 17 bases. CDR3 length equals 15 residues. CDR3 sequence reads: CASRRSGGGTGELFF. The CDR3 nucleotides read TGTGCCAGCCGGAGGTCAGGGGGAGGCACCGGGGAGCTGTTTTTT.

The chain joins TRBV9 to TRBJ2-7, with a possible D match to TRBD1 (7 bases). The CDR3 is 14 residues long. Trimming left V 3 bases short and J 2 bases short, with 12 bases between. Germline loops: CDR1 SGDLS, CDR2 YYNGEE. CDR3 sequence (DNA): TGTGCCAGCAGCGCCAGGGGGGCTACCTACGAGCAGTACTTC. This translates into CASSARGATYEQYF.

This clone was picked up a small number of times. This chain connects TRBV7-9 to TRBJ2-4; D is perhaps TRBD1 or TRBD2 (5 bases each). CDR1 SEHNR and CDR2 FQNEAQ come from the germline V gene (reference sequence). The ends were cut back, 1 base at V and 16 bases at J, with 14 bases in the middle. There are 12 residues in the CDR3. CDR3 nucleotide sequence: TGTGCCAGCAGCTTAGAGCTGGGACGGGCATACTTC. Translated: CASSLELGRAYF. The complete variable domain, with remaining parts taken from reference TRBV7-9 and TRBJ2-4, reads DTGVSQNPRHKITKRGQNVTFRCDPISEHNRLYWYRQTLGQGPEFLTYFQNEAQLEKSRLLSDRFSAERPKGSFSTLEIQRTEQGDSAMYLCASSLELGRAYFGAGTRLSVL.

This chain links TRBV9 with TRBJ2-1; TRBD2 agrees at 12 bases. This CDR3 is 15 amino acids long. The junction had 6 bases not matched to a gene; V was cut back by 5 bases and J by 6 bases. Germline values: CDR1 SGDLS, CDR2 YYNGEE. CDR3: CASSPGLAGLNEQFF. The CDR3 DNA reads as TGTGCCAGCAGTCCCGGACTAGCGGGACTCAATGAGCAGTTCTTC.

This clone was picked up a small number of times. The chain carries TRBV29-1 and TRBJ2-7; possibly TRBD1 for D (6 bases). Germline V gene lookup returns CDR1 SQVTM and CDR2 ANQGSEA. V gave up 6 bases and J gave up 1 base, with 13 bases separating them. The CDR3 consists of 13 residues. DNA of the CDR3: TGCAGCGTCAAGTACAGGGAATCCTACGAGCAGTACTTC. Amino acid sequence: CSVKYRESYEQYF.

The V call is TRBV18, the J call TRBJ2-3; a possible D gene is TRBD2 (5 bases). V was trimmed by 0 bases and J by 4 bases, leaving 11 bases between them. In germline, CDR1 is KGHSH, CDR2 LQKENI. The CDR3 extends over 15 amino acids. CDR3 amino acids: CASSPPTSRADTQYF. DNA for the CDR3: TGTGCCAGCTCACCACCGACATCGCGGGCAGATACGCAGTATTTT.

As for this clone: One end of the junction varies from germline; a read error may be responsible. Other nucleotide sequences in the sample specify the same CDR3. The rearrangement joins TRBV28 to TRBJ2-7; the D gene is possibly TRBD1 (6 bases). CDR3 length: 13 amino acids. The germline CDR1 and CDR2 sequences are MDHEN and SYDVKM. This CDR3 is CASRGAGNYEQYF. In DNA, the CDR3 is TGTGCCAGCAGGGGGGCAGGGAACTACGAACAGTACTTC. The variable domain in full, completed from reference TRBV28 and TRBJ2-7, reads DVKVTQSSRYLVKRTGEKVFLECVQDMDHENMFWYRQDPGLGLRLIYFSYDVKMKEKGDIPEGYSVSREKKERFSLILESASTNQTSMYLCASRGAGNYEQYFGPGTRLTVT.

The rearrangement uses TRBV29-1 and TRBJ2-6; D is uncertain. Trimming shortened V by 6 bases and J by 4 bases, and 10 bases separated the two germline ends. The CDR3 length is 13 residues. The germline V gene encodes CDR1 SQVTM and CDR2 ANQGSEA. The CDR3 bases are TGCAGCGTACTTAGTGCCGGGGCCAACGTCCTGACTTTC. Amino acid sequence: CSVLSAGANVLTF.

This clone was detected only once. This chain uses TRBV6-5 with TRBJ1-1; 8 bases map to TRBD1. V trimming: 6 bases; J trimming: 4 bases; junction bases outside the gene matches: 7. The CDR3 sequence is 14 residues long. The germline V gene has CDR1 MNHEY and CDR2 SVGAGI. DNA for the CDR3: TGTGCCAGCAGGAGCGACAGGGGATCCACTGAAGCTTTCTTT. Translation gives CASRSDRGSTEAFF.

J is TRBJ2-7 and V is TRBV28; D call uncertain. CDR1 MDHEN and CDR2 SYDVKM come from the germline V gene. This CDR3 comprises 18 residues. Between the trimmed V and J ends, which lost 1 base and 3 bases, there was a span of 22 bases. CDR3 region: CASSLLLWDSGQNYEQYF. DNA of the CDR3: TGTGCCAGCAGTTTATTGTTATGGGATTCCGGCCAAAACTACGAGCAGTACTTC. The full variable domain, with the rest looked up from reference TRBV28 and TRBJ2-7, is DVKVTQSSRYLVKRTGEKVFLECVQDMDHENMFWYRQDPGLGLRLIYFSYDVKMKEKGDIPEGYSVSREKKERFSLILESASTNQTSMYLCASSLLLWDSGQNYEQYFGPGTRLTVT.

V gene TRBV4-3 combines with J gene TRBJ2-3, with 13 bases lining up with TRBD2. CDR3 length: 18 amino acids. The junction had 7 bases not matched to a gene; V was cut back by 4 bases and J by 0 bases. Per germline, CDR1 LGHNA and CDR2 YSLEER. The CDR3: CASSRGTSGTLSTDTQYF. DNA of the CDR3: TGCGCCAGCAGCCGAGGGACTAGCGGGACTCTTAGCACAGATACGCAGTATTTT.

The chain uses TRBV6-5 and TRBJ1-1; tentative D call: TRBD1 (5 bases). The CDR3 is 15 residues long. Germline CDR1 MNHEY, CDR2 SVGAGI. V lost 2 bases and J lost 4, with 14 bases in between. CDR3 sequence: CASSYGATRTTEAFF. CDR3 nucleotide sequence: TGTGCCAGCAGTTACGGGGCCACACGGACCACTGAAGCTTTCTTT.

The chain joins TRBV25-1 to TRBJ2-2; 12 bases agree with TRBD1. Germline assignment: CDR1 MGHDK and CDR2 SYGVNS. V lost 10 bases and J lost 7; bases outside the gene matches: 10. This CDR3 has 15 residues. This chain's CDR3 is CATSGTGGVFGELFF. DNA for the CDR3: TGTGCCACCTCCGGGACAGGGGGCGTCTTCGGGGAGCTGTTTTTT.

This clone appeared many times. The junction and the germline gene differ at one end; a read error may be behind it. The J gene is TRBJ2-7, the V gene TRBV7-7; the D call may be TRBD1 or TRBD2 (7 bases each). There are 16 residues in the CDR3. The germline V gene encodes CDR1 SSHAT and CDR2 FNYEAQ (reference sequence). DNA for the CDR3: TGTGCTAGCAGCGGGGACAGCGCTCCACTTGGCTACGAGCAGTACTTC. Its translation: CASSGDSAPLGYEQYF.

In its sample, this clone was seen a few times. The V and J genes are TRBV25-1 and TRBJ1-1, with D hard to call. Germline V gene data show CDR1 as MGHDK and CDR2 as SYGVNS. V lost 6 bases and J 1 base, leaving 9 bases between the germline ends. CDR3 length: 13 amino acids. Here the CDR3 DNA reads TGTGCCAGCAGACGGCAGGAGAACACTGAAGCTTTCTTT. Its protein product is CASRRQENTEAFF.

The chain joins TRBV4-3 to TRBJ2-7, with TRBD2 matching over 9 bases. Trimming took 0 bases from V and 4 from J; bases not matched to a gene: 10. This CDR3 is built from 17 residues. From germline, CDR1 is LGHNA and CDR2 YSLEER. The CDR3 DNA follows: TGCGCCAGCAGCCAAGATGTCCCCAGCGGGAGGAGGTACGAGCAGTACTTC. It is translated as CASSQDVPSGRRYEQYF.

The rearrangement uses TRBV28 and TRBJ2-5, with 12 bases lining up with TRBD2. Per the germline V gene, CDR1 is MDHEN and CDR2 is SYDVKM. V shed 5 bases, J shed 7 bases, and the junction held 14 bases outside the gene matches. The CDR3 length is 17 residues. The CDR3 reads CASSLVGLAGPEGTQYF. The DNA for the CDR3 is TGTGCCAGCAGTCTCGTTGGACTAGCGGGGCCTGAGGGGACCCAGTACTTC.

The CDR3 bases are TGTGCCAGCAGTCAGGAGAGGGTTTGGACCGGGGAGCTGTTTTTT. This codes for CASSQERVWTGELFF. The chain couples TRBV27 to TRBJ2-2, with D perhaps TRBD2 (5 bases). The CDR3 loop spans 15 amino acids. The V end was cut by 5 bases, the J end by 5 bases, with 15 bases between. CDR1 is MNHEY and CDR2 is SMNVEV in the germline V gene (reference sequence).

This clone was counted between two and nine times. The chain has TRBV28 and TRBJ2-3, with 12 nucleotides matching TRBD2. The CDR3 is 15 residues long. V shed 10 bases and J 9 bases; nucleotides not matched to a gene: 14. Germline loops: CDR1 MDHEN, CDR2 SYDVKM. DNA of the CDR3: TGTGCCATCGAAGGACTAGCGGGACCCTCGAGGACGCAGTATTTT. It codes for CAIEGLAGPSRTQYF.

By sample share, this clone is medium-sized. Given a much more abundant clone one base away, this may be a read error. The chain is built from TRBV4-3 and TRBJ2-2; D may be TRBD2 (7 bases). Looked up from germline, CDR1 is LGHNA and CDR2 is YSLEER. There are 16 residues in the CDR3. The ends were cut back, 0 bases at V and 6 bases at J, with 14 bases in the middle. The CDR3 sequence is CASSQEGEGGAGELFF. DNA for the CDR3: TGCGCCAGCAGCCAAGAGGGGGAGGGGGGGGCCGGGGAGCTGTTTTTT.

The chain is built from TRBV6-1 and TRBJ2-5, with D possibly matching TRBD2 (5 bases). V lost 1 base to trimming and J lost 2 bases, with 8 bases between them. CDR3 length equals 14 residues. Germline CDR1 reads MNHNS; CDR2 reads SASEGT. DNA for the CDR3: TGTGCCAGCAGTGAAGGACCGGGACAAGAGACCCAGTACTTC. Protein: CASSEGPGQETQYF.

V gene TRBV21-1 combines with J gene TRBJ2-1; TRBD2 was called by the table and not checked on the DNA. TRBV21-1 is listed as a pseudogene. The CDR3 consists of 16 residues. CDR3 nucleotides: TGTGCCAGCAGCAAAGCGCGAGCGGGAGGGCCCAATGAGCAGTTCTTC. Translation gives CASSKARAGGPNEQFF.

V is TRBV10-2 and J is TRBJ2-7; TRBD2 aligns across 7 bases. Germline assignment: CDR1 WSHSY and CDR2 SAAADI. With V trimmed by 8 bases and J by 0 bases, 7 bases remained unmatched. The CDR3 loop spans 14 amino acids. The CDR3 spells CASGRAGSSYEQYF. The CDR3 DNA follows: TGCGCCAGCGGGAGGGCAGGGAGCTCCTACGAGCAGTACTTC.